Sequencing of this T cell receptor (beta chain) was carried out in a study of blood T cell repertoires in COVID-19. The germline gives CDR1 SEHNR, CDR2 FQNEAQ (reference sequence). Deletions cut 1 base from V and 6 bases from J, with 17 bases between. The CDR3 spans 16 residues. Profiled with immunoSEQ multiplex PCR; TCRdb holds only in-frame clones, not every one. The sample lists about 250,000 clones, 80% to 90% occurring once. This clone was recorded once. The V and J genes are TRBV7-9 and TRBJ2-3; D may be TRBD1 (6 bases). Sequenced sample: peripheral blood. This clonotype was sampled from a woman in her 70s with acute or convalescent COVID-19. CDR3 residues: CASSLGYRDLHDTQYF. DNA for the CDR3: TGTGCCAGCAGCTTAGGTTACAGGGATCTCCACGATACGCAGTATTTT.